This is a list of T cell receptor beta chains from one sample in a study of T-cell memory formation after mild COVID-19. Via MiXCR, TCRdb re-called the 5' RACE reads, giving one row per CDR3 protein. The sample includes roughly 89,000 distinct CDR3 sequences, about 15% of them seen just once. The sample consisted of PBMCs or a T cell subset sorted from them (not recorded which). These receptors were collected from a man aged 18 to 35 who had mild COVID-19 (a few samples of this study predate the infection). Cell type and time point are not known. The CDR3 runs from the conserved cysteine through the conserved F or W. A D gene is named only where the DNA matches it firmly. The size of a clone is reported for some rows only, either as once, few or many, or as a class for expanded clones.

>-|TRBJ2-6|-|TRBV15
TGTGCCACCAGCAGAGACGGGGCCAACGTCCTGACTTTC
CATSRDGANVLTF
>TRBD1|TRBJ1-2|few|TRBV6-2/TRBV6-3
TGTGCCAGCAGTCCGAAGGAGACAGGGCACTATGGCTACACCTTC
CASSPKETGHYGYTF
>-|TRBJ2-3|many|TRBV10-3
TGTGCCATCAGTGAGGTATCCACAGATACGCAGTATTTT
CAISEVSTDTQYF
>TRBD1|TRBJ2-7|-|TRBV5-1
TGCGCCAGCAGCTTGTTCGGGACAGGATCCTACGAGCAGTACTTC
CASSLFGTGSYEQYF
>-|TRBJ2-7|few|TRBV7-2
TGTGCCAGCAGCGCGCCCAGGGGTTTGCCGAACTACGAGCAGTACTTC
CASSAPRGLPNYEQYF
>TRBD1|TRBJ2-1|many|TRBV20-1
TGCAGTGCTAGACCGGACAGGGGAACAGGCAATGAGCAGTTCTTC
CSARPDRGTGNEQFF
>-|TRBJ1-1|-|TRBV19
TGTGCCAGTACAGCGGGTCAGGGGAGCTCTGAAGCTTTCTTT
CASTAGQGSSEAFF
>TRBD2|TRBJ2-3|once|TRBV5-1
TGCGCCAGCAGGGAAGGACTAGCGGGGGGTAGCACAGATACGCAGTATTTT
CASREGLAGGSTDTQYF
>-|TRBJ1-2|-|TRBV4-1
TGCGCCAGCAGCCAAGAACCAGGGACGGGCTATGGCTACACCTTC
CASSQEPGTGYGYTF
>-|TRBJ2-7|-|TRBV6-5
TGTGCCAGCAGTTACGGGTCCGGAGGCACCTACGAGCAGTACTTC
CASSYGSGGTYEQYF
>-|TRBJ2-1|-|TRBV7-9
TGTGCCAGCAGCCCCGGCTGGCACAATGAGCAGTTCTTC
CASSPGWHNEQFF
>-|TRBJ2-3|few|TRBV12-3/TRBV12-4
TGTGCCAGCACCCTCAGTTCAGATACGCAGTATTTT
CASTLSSDTQYF
>TRBD2|TRBJ2-1|-|TRBV20-1
TGCAGTGCTAGAGCACTAGCGTCCGACAATGAGCAGTTCTTC
CSARALASDNEQFF
>TRBD2|TRBJ2-7|few|TRBV6-2/TRBV6-3
TGTGCCAGCAGTTACTCGGCTCGGGGGACTAGCGGGGGAAAGTACGAGCAGTACTTC
CASSYSARGTSGGKYEQYF
>-|TRBJ2-1|few|TRBV6-2/TRBV6-3
TGTGCCAGCAGTTACTCGGACGGGGACGGTGAGCAGTTCTTC
CASSYSDGDGEQFF
>TRBD1|TRBJ2-2|-|TRBV6-2/TRBV6-3
TGTGCCAGCAGACCCCCGGAAGGGGGCCAGAACACCGGGGAGCTGTTTTTT
CASRPPEGGQNTGELFF
>TRBD2|TRBJ2-2|-|TRBV27
TGTGCCAGCAGCCCGGGGGGGGCCGGGGAGCTGTTTTTT
CASSPGGAGELFF
>-|TRBJ1-1|-|TRBV4-1
TGCGCCAGCAGCCAAACCGACAGGATGAACACTGAAGCTTTCTTT
CASSQTDRMNTEAFF
>TRBD1|TRBJ2-7|-|TRBV7-3
TGTGCCAGCAGCTCACAGGGGATAATGGACGAGCAGTACTTC
CASSSQGIMDEQYF
>-|TRBJ2-1|-|TRBV7-6
TGTGCCAGCAGCTTGTCGGGGTACGCGCGCTCCTACAATGAGCAGTTCTTC
CASSLSGYARSYNEQFF
>-|TRBJ2-1|few|TRBV29-1
TGCAGCGTTGTCCTCGGCCTTCACTATTACAATGAGCAGTTCTTC
CSVVLGLHYYNEQFF
>TRBD1|TRBJ2-7|-|TRBV7-6
TGTGCCAGCAGCTGGCGCGGACAGGGTCCCTACGAGCAGTACTTC
CASSWRGQGPYEQYF
>-|TRBJ2-5|few|TRBV7-3
TGTGCCAGCAGCTTAAACAACCAAGAGACCCAGTACTTC
CASSLNNQETQYF
>TRBD1|TRBJ2-7|few|TRBV4-2
TGTGCCAGCAGCCATCCGGGACAGGGTGACCGCGAGCAGTACTTC
CASSHPGQGDREQYF
>-|TRBJ1-2|few|TRBV4-1
TGCGCCAGCAGCTCCTGGGGGGGCAGGAACTATGGCTACACCTTC
CASSSWGGRNYGYTF
>TRBD2|TRBJ2-2|-|TRBV11-3
TGTGCCAGCAGCATGGGAGGGACCGGGGAGCTGTTTTTT
CASSMGGTGELFF